Shown below are 6 T cell receptor beta chains from a single sample sequenced in a study of human T cells and chemical hapten exposure. From the RACE reads, TCRdb called clonotypes with MiXCR, one entry per CDR3 protein. The sample has about 270,000 distinct CDR3 sequences; roughly 7.7% are singletons. Time point denoted: pre-sensitization, week 0. Treatment noted: therapeutic diphenylcyclopropenone sensitization with weekly scalp DPC. Specimen: whole blood, collected in connection with sensitization to the hapten diphenylcyclopropenone (DPC). The receptor set was obtained from a man between 18 and 29 years old with alopecia areata. Some clones in this sample may be carry-over from other donors' samples.

The sample holds a few counts of this clonotype. V is TRBV6-2 or TRBV6-3 and J is TRBJ2-3; 8 bases fit TRBD2. The CDR3 loop spans 15 amino acids. With 1 base clipped from V and 5 bases from J, the junction kept 5 bases outside the gene matches. The germline V gene encodes CDR1 MNHEY and CDR2 SVGEGT. For the CDR3, the DNA is TGTGCCAGCAGTTACTTGGGACTAGGACTAGATACGCAGTATTTT. This encodes CASSYLGLGLDTQYF.

In this sample, this clonotype turned up once. This chain uses TRBV6-2 or TRBV6-3 with TRBJ1-4; D is perhaps TRBD1 (5 bases). CDR1 is MNHEY and CDR2 is SVGEGT in the germline V gene. V dropped 10 bases and J dropped 5 bases, with 17 bases sitting between them. The CDR3 is 14 residues long. The CDR3 region has the DNA TGTGCCAACAAAGATGACAGCCTGAATGAAAAACTGTTTTTT. Translated: CANKDDSLNEKLFF.

The sample holds many counts of this clonotype. The CDR3 here is CASSLGSKDTEAFF. The CDR3 DNA follows: TGCGCCAGCAGCTTGGGCAGTAAAGACACTGAAGCTTTCTTT. The chain uses TRBV5-1 and TRBJ1-1; D not certain. V was trimmed by 0 bases and J by 3 bases, leaving 9 bases between them. The CDR3 covers 14 residues. The germline V gene encodes CDR1 SGHRS and CDR2 YFSETQ.

The chain is built from TRBV29-1 and TRBJ2-2, with a weak D call TRBD1 (6 bases). The V gene's germline CDR1 is SQVTM and CDR2 ANQGSEA. Between the trimmed V and J ends, which lost 2 bases and 9 bases, there was a span of 13 bases. The CDR3 is 13 residues long. CDR3 protein: CSVELQGKRELFF. The CDR3 DNA reads TGCAGCGTTGAACTTCAGGGGAAAAGGGAGCTGTTTTTT.

This clonotype was seen more than once but under ten times. Written as DNA, the CDR3 is TGTGCCAGCAGTGTCCCGGACTTTAGCAATCAGCCCCAGCATTTT. Its protein product is CASSVPDFSNQPQHF. The chain has TRBV6-6 and TRBJ1-5; no reliable D call. The CDR3 covers 15 residues. V lost 5 bases, J lost 0 bases, and 11 bases lay in between. CDR1 and CDR2 (germline): MNHNY, SVGAGI (reference sequence).

This clonotype was counted ten times or more. This chain links TRBV7-9 with TRBJ2-5; D is possibly TRBD1 (6 bases). Trimming shortened V by 4 bases and J by 4 bases, and 13 bases separated the two germline ends. Per germline, CDR1 SEHNR and CDR2 FQNEAQ (reference sequence). CDR3 size: 14 residues. The CDR3 protein is CASSSDQGSETQYF. The CDR3 nucleotides read TGTGCCAGCAGCTCCGATCAGGGGTCAGAGACCCAGTACTTC.